This TCR beta chain was documented in a study of cytomegalovirus exposure and HLA in healthy donors. General study findings and limits: Later analysis suggested links between common viral pathogens and several top significant clusters. In a later analysis, TCR beta V- and J-gene trimming showed a link to a missense DCLRE1C variant. Using a false discovery rate of 0.05, a later analysis showed that approximately 17,000 TCR beta sequences were associated with HLA alleles.

PCR involved 60 Vbeta and 13 Jbeta primers. Libraries were prepared by immunoSEQ multiplex PCR; TCRdb keeps only in-frame clonotypes and omits some of them. The sample lists under 250,000 clones, 70% to 85% occurring once. The CDR3 sequence is 15 residues long. Germline lookup yields CDR1 SGHTA and CDR2 FQGNSA. J was trimmed by 7 bases and V by 5 bases; bases with no gene match: 9. A few counts support this clone. The antigen remains unidentified. The sample comprised PBMCs. The receptor comes from a male donor in good health and CMV-seronegative. The rearrangement uses TRBV7-2 and TRBJ1-4; 8 bases are shared with TRBD1. CDR3 in DNA: TGTGCCAGCAGCCCAACAGGGGGACGGGGTGAAAAACTGTTTTTT. The encoded protein is CASSPTGGRGEKLFF.